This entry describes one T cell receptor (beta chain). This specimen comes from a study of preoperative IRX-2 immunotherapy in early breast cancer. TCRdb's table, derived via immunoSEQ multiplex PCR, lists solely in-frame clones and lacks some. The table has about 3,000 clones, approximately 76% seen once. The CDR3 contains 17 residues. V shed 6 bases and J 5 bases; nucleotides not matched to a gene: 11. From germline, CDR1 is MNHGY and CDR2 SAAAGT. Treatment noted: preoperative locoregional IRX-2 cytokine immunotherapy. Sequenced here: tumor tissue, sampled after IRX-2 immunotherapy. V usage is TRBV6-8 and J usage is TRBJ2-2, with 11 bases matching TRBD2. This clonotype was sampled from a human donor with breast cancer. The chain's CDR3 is CASRGLAGLGGTGELFF. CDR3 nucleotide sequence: TGTGCCAGCAGAGGACTAGCGGGCCTGGGGGGGACCGGGGAGCTGTTTTTT.